This TCR beta chain was sequenced during a study of regulatory T cells in long-lasting Graves disease. This clonotype was counted at least ten times. This CDR3 region has 16 residues. In germline, CDR1 is MNHNS, CDR2 SASEGT. V was cut by 6 bases and J by 8 bases, with 22 bases left in between. Arm-PCR of CDR3 regions and iRepertoire HTBI primers were used to build TCR beta libraries. Each CDR3 protein is one row after TCRdb ran MiXCR on the multiplex PCR reads. Of hundreds of thousands of distinct CDR3 sequences listed, less than 25% were seen once; the top ten hold over 7.5%. Stated time point: persistent/refractory GD, antithyroid drugs over 5 years with positive TRAb. RNA isolated from PBMCs was used to make the TCR library.

The starting material was peripheral blood mononuclear cells (PBMCs), obtained when the disease was refractory, from a patient treated with antithyroid drugs. This sequence joins TRBV6-1 and TRBJ1-4; D is uncertain. This clonotype was sampled from a female donor with Graves disease. The CDR3 is CASRPSRVPAREKLFF. The CDR3 coding sequence is TGTGCCAGCAGACCCTCACGGGTACCAGCGCGCGAAAAACTGTTTTTT.